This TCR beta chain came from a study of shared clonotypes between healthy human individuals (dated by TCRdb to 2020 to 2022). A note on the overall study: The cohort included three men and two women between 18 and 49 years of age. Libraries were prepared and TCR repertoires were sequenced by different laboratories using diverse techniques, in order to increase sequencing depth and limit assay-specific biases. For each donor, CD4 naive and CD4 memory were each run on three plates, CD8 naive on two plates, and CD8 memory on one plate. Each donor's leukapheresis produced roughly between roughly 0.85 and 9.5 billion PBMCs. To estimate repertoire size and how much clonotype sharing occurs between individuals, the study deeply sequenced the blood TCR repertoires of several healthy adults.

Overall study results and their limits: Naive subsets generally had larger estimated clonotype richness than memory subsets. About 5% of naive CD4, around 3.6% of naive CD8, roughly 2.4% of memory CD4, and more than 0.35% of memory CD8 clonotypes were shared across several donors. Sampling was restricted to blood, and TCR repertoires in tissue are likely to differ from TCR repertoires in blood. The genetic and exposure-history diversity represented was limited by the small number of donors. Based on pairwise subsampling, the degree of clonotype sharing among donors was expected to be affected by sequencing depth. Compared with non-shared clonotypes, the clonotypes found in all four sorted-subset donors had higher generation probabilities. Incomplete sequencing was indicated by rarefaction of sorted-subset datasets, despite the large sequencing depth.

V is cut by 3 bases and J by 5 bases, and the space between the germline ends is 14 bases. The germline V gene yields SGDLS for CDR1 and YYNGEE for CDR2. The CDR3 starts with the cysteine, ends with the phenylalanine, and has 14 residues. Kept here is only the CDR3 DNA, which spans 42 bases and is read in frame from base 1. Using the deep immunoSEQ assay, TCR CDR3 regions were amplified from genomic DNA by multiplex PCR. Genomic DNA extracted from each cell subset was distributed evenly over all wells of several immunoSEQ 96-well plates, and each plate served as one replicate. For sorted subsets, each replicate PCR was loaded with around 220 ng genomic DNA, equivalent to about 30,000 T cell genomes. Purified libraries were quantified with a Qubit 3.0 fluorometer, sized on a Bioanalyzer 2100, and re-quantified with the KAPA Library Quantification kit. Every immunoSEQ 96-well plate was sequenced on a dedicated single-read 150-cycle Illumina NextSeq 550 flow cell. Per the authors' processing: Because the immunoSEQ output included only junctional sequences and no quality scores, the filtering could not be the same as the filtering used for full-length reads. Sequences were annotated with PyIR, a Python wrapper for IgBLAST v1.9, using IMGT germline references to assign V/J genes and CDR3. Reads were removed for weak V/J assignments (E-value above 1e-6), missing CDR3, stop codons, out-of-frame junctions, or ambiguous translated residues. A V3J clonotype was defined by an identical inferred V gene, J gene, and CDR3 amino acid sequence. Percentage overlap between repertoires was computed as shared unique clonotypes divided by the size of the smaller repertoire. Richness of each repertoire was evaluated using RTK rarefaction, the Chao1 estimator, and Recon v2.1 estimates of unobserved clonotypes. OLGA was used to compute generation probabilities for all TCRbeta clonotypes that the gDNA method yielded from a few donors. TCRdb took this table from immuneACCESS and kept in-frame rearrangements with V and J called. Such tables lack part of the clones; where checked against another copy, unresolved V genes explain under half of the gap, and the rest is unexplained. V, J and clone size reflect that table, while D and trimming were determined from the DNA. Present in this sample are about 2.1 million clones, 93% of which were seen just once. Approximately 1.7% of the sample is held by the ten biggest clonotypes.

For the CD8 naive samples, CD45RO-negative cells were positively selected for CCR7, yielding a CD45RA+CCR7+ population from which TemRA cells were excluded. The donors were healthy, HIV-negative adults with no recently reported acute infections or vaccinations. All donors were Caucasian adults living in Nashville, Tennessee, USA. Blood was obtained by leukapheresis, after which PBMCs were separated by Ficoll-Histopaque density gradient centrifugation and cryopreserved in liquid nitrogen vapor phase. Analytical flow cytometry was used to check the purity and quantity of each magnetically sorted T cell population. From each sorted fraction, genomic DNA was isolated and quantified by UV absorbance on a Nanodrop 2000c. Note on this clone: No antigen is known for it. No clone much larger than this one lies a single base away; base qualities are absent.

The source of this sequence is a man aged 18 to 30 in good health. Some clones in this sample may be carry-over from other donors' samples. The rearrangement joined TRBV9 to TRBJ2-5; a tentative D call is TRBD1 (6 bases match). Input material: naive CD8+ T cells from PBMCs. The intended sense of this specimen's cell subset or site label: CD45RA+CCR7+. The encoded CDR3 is CASSAIDRFETQYF. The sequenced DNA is TGTGCCAGCAGCGCCATTGACAGGTTTGAGACCCAGTACTTC.